Here is one T cell receptor beta chain with its context. The CDR3 contains 14 residues. The V gene's germline CDR1 is MDHEN and CDR2 SYDVKM. The junction had 3 bases not matched to a gene; V was cut back by 5 bases and J by 1 base. TCRdb's copy holds only in-frame clones and misses some; the assay was immunoSEQ multiplex PCR. Here the sample spans about 110,000 clones, 80% being singletons. The sample belongs to a study of blood T cell repertoires in COVID-19. For the study at large: T cells, B-cell-depleted T cells, or PBMCs supplied cDNA or gDNA.

The rearrangement joins TRBV28 to TRBJ2-5, with 8 positions matching TRBD1. The clonotype was recovered from a human donor in a cohort sampled during active or convalescent COVID-19. The source material was peripheral blood. The CDR3 is CASSVTGGQETQYF. The CDR3 DNA sequence: TGTGCCAGCAGTGTCACAGGGGGCCAAGAGACCCAGTACTTC.